A selection of T cell receptor beta chains follows, all from one sample in a study of blood T cell repertoires in COVID-19. The method was immunoSEQ multiplex PCR; TCRdb's version includes in-frame clones alone and lacks a portion of them. Altogether 200,000 to 300,000 clones are present, 82% being singletons, with the ten largest covering over 10%. The specimen was peripheral blood. Every receptor here comes from a woman aged 55 to 70 with active or convalescent COVID-19. Each CDR3 is given without its conserved first and last residue. Size is omitted from some rows. Given values are once, few, many or a class for expanded clones.

abundance | v_gene | CDR3aa
. | TRBV19 | ASSSGRPNSPLH
. | TRBV7-8 | ASSPEGLAGYYEQY
few | TRBV29-1 | SVDGTTGGVTYNEQF
once | TRBV18 | ASSRLQGADNYGYT
. | TRBV30 | AYDRELYEQY
. | TRBV6-1 | ASSDPGLAGQETQY
. | TRBV9 | ASSPSGGRAYEQY
. | TRBV7-2 | ASSSLGGGSETQY
. | TRBV5-1 | ASSARLAGGTFTDTQY
few | TRBV6-5 | ASSFGQAYEQY
. | TRBV19 | ASSIRGLAGASYNEQF
few | TRBV30 | AQMTGGRGYT
few | TRBV24-1 | ATSDPGTGDGYT
. | TRBV6-5 | ASSYSIGGAGDTQY
. | TRBV4-1 | ASSQGRQGRRGEQY
. | TRBV4-1 | ASSQGSEASTDTQY
. | TRBV5-5 | ASSPTDRTAYEQY